This is a list of T cell receptor beta chains from one sample in a study of yellow fever vaccine responses in identical twins. MiXCR, applied by TCRdb to the RT-PCR reads, yields one record per CDR3 protein. Found here are about 13,000 distinct CDR3 sequences, around four fifths of them singletons; the top ten hold about 1.5%. This specimen consisted of T cells from blood (PBMCs), unsorted or a sorted subset (not recorded which), obtained before or after yellow fever vaccination (not recorded which). Receptor source: a woman between 18 and 29 years old who received the yellow fever vaccine. Each CDR3 is given with its conserved first and last residue. Fields, in order: V gene, CDR3 length, J gene, D gene, clone size, CDR3 DNA, CDR3 protein. D genes are given only for firm matches. Clone size is shown for a subset of rows, as once, few, many or a class of expanded clone.

v_gene: TRBV28
len: 12
j_gene: TRBJ2-7
d_gene: -
abundance: once
CDR3nt: TGTGCCAGCAGTTTCGGCGCCTACGAGCAGTACTTC
CDR3aa: CASSFGAYEQYF

v_gene: TRBV29-1
len: 12
j_gene: TRBJ2-7
d_gene: -
abundance: -
CDR3nt: TGCAGCGTTGTCTCTTCTACCTACGAGCAGTACTTC
CDR3aa: CSVVSSTYEQYF

v_gene: TRBV2
len: 10
j_gene: TRBJ2-5
d_gene: -
abundance: -
CDR3nt: TGTGCCAGTGAGGTCGGGACCCAGTACTTC
CDR3aa: CASEVGTQYF

v_gene: TRBV29-1
len: 12
j_gene: TRBJ1-1
d_gene: TRBD1
abundance: -
CDR3nt: TGCAGCGTGGGGGACAGGGCCACTGAAGCTTTCTTT
CDR3aa: CSVGDRATEAFF

v_gene: TRBV23-1
len: 14
j_gene: TRBJ2-1
d_gene: -
abundance: -
CDR3nt: TGCGCCAGCAGTCAATCTTGGGGGTCCAATGAGCAGTTCTTC
CDR3aa: CASSQSWGSNEQFF

v_gene: TRBV11-2
len: 14
j_gene: TRBJ1-5
d_gene: -
abundance: -
CDR3nt: TGTGCCAGCAGCGCTGTCAGCAGCAATCAGCCCCAGCATTTT
CDR3aa: CASSAVSSNQPQHF

v_gene: TRBV7-6
len: 14
j_gene: TRBJ2-7
d_gene: TRBD1
abundance: -
CDR3nt: TGTGCCAGCAGCCCACGACAGGGACCCTACGAGCAGTACTTC
CDR3aa: CASSPRQGPYEQYF

v_gene: TRBV20-1
len: 11
j_gene: TRBJ1-5
d_gene: -
abundance: -
CDR3nt: TGCAGTGCTTTTCGAAATCAGCCCCAGCATTTT
CDR3aa: CSAFRNQPQHF

v_gene: TRBV12-3/TRBV12-4
len: 13
j_gene: TRBJ2-1
d_gene: -
abundance: -
CDR3nt: TGTGCCAGCAGTTTGGGATTCTACAATGAGCAGTTCTTC
CDR3aa: CASSLGFYNEQFF

v_gene: TRBV9
len: 15
j_gene: TRBJ2-3
d_gene: TRBD2
abundance: -
CDR3nt: TGTGCCAGCACAGCGGGGGGCGGATACACAGATACGCAGTATTTT
CDR3aa: CASTAGGGYTDTQYF

v_gene: TRBV18
len: 12
j_gene: TRBJ2-2
d_gene: -
abundance: -
CDR3nt: TGTGCCAGCTCACCAAACACCGGGGAGCTGTTTTTT
CDR3aa: CASSPNTGELFF

v_gene: TRBV7-9
len: 13
j_gene: TRBJ2-1
d_gene: -
abundance: -
CDR3nt: TGTGCCAGCAGCTTAGTAGATCACAATGAGCAGTTCTTC
CDR3aa: CASSLVDHNEQFF

v_gene: TRBV7-3
len: 13
j_gene: TRBJ2-1
d_gene: -
abundance: -
CDR3nt: TGTGCCAGCAGCCCCGGGACGGAGCATGAGCAGTTCTTC
CDR3aa: CASSPGTEHEQFF

v_gene: TRBV20-1
len: 17
j_gene: TRBJ2-5
d_gene: -
abundance: -
CDR3nt: TGCAGTGCTTACCCTACCAGAGGACGGATGTTACAAGAGACCCAGTACTTC
CDR3aa: CSAYPTRGRMLQETQYF

v_gene: TRBV11-3
len: 17
j_gene: TRBJ1-1
d_gene: TRBD1
abundance: -
CDR3nt: TGTGCCAGCAGCTTAGGTTCCAGGGGGCGGGTGAACACTGAAGCTTTCTTT
CDR3aa: CASSLGSRGRVNTEAFF

v_gene: TRBV10-1
len: 15
j_gene: TRBJ2-1
d_gene: TRBD1
abundance: -
CDR3nt: TGCGCCAGCAGTGAGGACAGGGGTATGGACAATGAGCAGTTCTTC
CDR3aa: CASSEDRGMDNEQFF

v_gene: TRBV15
len: 18
j_gene: TRBJ2-7
d_gene: TRBD1
abundance: -
CDR3nt: TGTGCCACCAGCAGGACGGGACAGGGGGCGAGAGGGGACTACGAGCAGTACTTC
CDR3aa: CATSRTGQGARGDYEQYF

v_gene: TRBV12-3/TRBV12-4
len: 15
j_gene: TRBJ2-1
d_gene: -
abundance: few
CDR3nt: TGTGCCAGCAGTTTAATAGCGGATCGCCACAATGAGCAGTTCTTC
CDR3aa: CASSLIADRHNEQFF

v_gene: TRBV14
len: 14
j_gene: TRBJ2-5
d_gene: -
abundance: -
CDR3nt: TGTGCCAGCAGCCAAGATCTCCTAGCAGAGACCCAGTACTTC
CDR3aa: CASSQDLLAETQYF

v_gene: TRBV6-6
len: 13
j_gene: TRBJ2-1
d_gene: -
abundance: -
CDR3nt: TGTGCCAGCAGTTATGTGGGGGGAAATGAGCAGTTCTTC
CDR3aa: CASSYVGGNEQFF